This T cell receptor (beta chain) was observed in a study of OX40 agonist ivuxolimab in advanced cancers. Background on the whole study: The costimulatory receptor OX40 (CD134) was targeted by ivuxolimab, a fully human IgG2 agonistic monoclonal antibody. The paper covers the monotherapy dose-escalation part of the phase I ivuxolimab trial, which included N of about 50 patients. In the dose-escalation cohort, roughly 80% of patients were male, and the mean age was approximately 55 years, with a range of about 23 to 85. The point of sequencing TCRbeta in the periphery was to test whether ivuxolimab changed TCR sequence diversity and drove clonal T-cell expansion. Intravenous ivuxolimab was administered to patients every 2 weeks at six dose levels: 0.01, 0.1, 0.3, 1.5, 3 and 10 mg/kg. Of the approximately 54 dose-escalation patients, hepatocellular carcinoma was present in roughly 19, melanoma in some 15, renal cell carcinoma in 9 and head and neck cancer in 9. Partial responses were achieved by three dose-escalation patients, of whom one had hepatocellular carcinoma and two had cutaneous melanoma. Prior anti-PD-1, anti-PD-L1 or anti-CTLA-4 therapy was permitted, and about two fifths of dose-escalation patients had received checkpoint inhibitors.

The investigation overall reported the following: After ivuxolimab, CD8+ T cells had more expanded clones than CD4+ T cells on average. The antigen specificity of the peripheral T cells that underwent clonal expansion was not determined. Partial responders in the 0.1-3.0 mg/kg groups had among the lowest normalized peripheral clonal expansion, especially among CD8+ T cells. Clonal expansion of both CD4+ and CD8+ blood T cells was observed from baseline to week 6 at doses 0.1 to 3.0 mg/kg. Low levels of normalized T-cell clonal expansion were also shown by some nonresponding patients.

On this clone: What this receptor recognizes is not known. Per-nucleotide qualities are absent, and no much larger clonotype sits a single base away.

The CDR3, from cysteine to phenylalanine, totals 17 residues. Just CDR3 DNA is preserved here, 51 bases in frame from base 1. The germline V end is reduced by 6 bases and the J end by 5 bases; junction bases left unmatched: 14. Based on the germline V gene, the CDR1 and CDR2 sequences are MDHEN and SYDVKM. For sequencing of the TCRbeta CDR3 region, genomic DNA was extracted from the sorted cells. TCRbeta CDR3 regions were sequenced using the immunoSEQ Assay. Sourced from immuneACCESS, this table was stored by TCRdb with only in-frame sequences that have V and J called. A share of the clones is absent; for the studies checked, an unresolved V gene accounts for under half, and the remainder has no known explanation. Present in this sample are 95,000 to 150,000 clones, 85% to 95% of which were seen just once. 0.8% to 1% of the sample is in the top ten clones. The trial excluded patients who had a history of autoimmune disease or who were on systemic immunosuppression. Peripheral blood for TCR sequencing was collected from all dose cohorts at baseline, on cycle 4 day 1, and on cycle 7 day 1. The samples were drawn from a first-in-human, open-label, multicenter phase I dose-escalation trial of ivuxolimab. The trial enrolled adults with locally advanced or metastatic head and neck squamous cell, hepatocellular, melanoma or renal cell carcinoma. Before TCR sequencing, CD4+ and CD8+ T cells were separately sorted from peripheral blood.

Sequenced here: CD4+ or CD8+ T cells sorted from blood, sampled in a trial of the OX40 agonist ivuxolimab. This receptor was identified in an adult with an advanced solid tumor such as melanoma, head and neck, liver or kidney cancer. The chain joins TRBV28 to TRBJ1-2, and 11 junction bases match TRBD1. The CDR3 reads as follows: CASRDRDRGIFLYGYTF. The DNA sequence follows: TGTGCCAGCAGGGACCGGGACAGGGGGATATTCCTTTATGGCTACACCTTC.